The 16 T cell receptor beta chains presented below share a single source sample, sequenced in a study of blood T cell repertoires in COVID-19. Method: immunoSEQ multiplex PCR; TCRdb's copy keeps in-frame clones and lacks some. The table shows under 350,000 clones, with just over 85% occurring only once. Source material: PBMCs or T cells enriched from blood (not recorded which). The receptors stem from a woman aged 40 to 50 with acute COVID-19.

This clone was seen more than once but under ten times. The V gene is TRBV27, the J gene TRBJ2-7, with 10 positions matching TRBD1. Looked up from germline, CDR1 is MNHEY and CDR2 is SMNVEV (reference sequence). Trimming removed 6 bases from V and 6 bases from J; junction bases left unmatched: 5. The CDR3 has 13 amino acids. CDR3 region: CASRPGQGFEQYF. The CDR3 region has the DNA TGTGCCAGCAGGCCGGGACAGGGGTTCGAGCAGTACTTC.

CDR3 amino acids: CASSLVEFSYEQYF. CDR3 DNA sequence: TGTGCCAGCAGCTTGGTGGAGTTCTCCTACGAGCAGTACTTC. This chain joins TRBV5-5 and TRBJ2-7; D is unresolved. The CDR3 runs 14 residues. With 0 bases removed from V and 0 bases from J, the gap between germline ends came to 7 bases. Germline CDR1 and CDR2: SGHKS and YYEKEE (reference sequence).

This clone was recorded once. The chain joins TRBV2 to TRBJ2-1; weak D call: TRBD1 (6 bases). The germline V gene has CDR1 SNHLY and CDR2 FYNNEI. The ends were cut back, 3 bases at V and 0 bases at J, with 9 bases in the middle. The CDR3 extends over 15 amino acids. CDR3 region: CASSETGDSYNEQFF. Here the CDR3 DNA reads TGTGCCAGCAGTGAGACAGGCGACTCCTACAATGAGCAGTTCTTC. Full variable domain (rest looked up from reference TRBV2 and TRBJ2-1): EPEVTQTPSHQVTQMGQEVILRCVPISNHLYFYWYRQILGQKVEFLVSFYNNEISEKSEIFDDQFSVERPDGSNFTLKIRSTKLEDSAMYFCASSETGDSYNEQFFGPGTRLTVL.

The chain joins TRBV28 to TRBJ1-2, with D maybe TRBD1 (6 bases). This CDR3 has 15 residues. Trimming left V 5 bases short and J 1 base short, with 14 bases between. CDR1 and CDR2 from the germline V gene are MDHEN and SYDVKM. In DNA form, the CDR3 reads TGTGCCAGCAGTCCATCGGACAGACTTAACTATGGCTACACCTTC. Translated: CASSPSDRLNYGYTF.

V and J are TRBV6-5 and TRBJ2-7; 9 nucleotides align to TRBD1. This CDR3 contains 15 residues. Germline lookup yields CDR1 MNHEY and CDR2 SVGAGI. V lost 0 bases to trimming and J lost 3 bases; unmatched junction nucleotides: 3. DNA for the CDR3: TGTGCCAGCAGTTACTCGGGGGACAGGGACTACGAGCAGTACTTC. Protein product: CASSYSGDRDYEQYF.

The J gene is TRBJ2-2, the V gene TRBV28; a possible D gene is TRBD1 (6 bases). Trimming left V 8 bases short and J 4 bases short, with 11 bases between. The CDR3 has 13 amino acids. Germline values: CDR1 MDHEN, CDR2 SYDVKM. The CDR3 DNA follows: TGTGCCAGCTTTCCAGGGGTCACCGGGGAGCTGTTTTTT. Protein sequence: CASFPGVTGELFF. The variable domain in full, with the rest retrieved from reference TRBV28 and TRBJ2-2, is DVKVTQSSRYLVKRTGEKVFLECVQDMDHENMFWYRQDPGLGLRLIYFSYDVKMKEKGDIPEGYSVSREKKERFSLILESASTNQTSMYLCASFPGVTGELFFGEGSRLTVL.

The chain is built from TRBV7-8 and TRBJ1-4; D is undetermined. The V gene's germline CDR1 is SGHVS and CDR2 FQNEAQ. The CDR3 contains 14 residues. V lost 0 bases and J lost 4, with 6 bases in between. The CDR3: CASSLAIGNEKLFF. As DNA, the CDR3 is TGTGCCAGCAGCTTAGCGATCGGTAATGAAAAACTGTTTTTT.

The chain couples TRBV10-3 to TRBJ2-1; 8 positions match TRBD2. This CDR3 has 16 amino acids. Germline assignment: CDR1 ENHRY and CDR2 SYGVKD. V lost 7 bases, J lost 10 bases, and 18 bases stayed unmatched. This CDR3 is CAINPPPGGPLREQFF. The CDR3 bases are TGTGCCATCAATCCCCCACCGGGAGGGCCTCTTAGGGAGCAGTTCTTC.

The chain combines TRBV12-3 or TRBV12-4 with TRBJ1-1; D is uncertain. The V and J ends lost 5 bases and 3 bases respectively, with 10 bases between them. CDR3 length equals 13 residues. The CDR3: CASSKSDYTEAFF. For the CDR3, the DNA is TGTGCCAGCAGTAAATCGGACTACACTGAAGCTTTCTTT.

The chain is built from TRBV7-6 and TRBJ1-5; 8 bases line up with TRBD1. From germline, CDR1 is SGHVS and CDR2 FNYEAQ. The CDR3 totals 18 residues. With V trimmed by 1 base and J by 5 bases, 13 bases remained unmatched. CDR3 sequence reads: CASSLGVGARQGYQPQHF. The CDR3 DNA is TGTGCCAGCAGCTTAGGTGTTGGCGCAAGACAGGGGTATCAGCCCCAGCATTTT.

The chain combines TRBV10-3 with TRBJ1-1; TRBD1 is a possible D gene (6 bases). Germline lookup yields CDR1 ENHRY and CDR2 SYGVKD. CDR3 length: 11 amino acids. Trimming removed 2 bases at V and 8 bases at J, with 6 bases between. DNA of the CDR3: TGTGCCATCAGTGAGGGACAGGAAGCTTTCTTT. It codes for CAISEGQEAFF.

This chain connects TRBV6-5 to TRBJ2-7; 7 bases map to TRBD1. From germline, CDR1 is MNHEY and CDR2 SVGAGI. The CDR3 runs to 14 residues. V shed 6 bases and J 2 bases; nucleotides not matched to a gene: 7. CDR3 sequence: CASRNPTGTYEQYF. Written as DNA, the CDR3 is TGTGCCAGCAGGAATCCGACAGGGACCTACGAGCAGTACTTC.

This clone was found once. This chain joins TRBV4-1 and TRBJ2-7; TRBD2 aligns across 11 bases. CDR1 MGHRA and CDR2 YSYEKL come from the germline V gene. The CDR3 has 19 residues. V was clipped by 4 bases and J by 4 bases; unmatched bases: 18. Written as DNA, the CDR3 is TGCGCCAGCAGCCGAGCGTCCGGGACTAGCGGTGGGACCTTGTACGAGCAGTACTTC. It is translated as CASSRASGTSGGTLYEQYF.

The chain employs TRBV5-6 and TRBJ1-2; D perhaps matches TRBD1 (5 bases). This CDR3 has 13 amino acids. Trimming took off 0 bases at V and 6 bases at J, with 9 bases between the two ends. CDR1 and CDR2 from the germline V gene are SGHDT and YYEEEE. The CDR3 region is CASSLDRINGYTF. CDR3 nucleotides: TGTGCCAGCAGCTTGGACAGGATAAATGGCTACACCTTC.

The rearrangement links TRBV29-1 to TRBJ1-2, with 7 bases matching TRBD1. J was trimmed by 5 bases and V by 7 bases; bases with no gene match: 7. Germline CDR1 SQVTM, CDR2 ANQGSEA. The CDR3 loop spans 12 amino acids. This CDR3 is CSAGGQEYGYTF. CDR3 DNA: TGCAGCGCCGGAGGACAGGAATATGGCTACACCTTC.

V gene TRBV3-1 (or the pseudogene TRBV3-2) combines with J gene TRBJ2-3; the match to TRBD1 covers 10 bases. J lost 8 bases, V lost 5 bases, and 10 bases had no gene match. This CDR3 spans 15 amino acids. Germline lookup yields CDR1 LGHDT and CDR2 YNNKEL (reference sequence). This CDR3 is CASSMGTGEIGTQYF. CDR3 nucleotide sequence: TGTGCCAGCAGCATGGGGACAGGGGAAATAGGTACGCAGTATTTT.